Shown below are 32 T cell receptor beta chains from a single sample sequenced in a study of blood T cell repertoires in COVID-19. Clones were sequenced by immunoSEQ multiplex PCR, and TCRdb holds only the in-frame ones, with some missing. The sample records about 250,000 clones, around 88% being singletons. Material: peripheral blood. The receptors were gathered from an elderly man with acute or convalescent COVID-19.

J is TRBJ2-1 and V is TRBV4-2; TRBD2 matches 11 bases. The CDR3 has 16 residues. Per the germline V gene, CDR1 is LGHNA and CDR2 is YNFKEQ. V dropped 1 base and J dropped 4; count of bases not matched to a gene: 3. As DNA, the CDR3 is TGTGCCAGCAGCCAAGTCGGGACTAGCGGTTACAATGAGCAGTTCTTC. Its translation: CASSQVGTSGYNEQFF.

The rearrangement links TRBV6-5 to TRBJ1-1, with D tentatively TRBD1 (6 bases). CDR1 is MNHEY, CDR2 SVGAGI, per germline. Between the trimmed V and J ends, which lost 6 bases and 4 bases, there was a span of 18 bases. CDR3 length: 15 amino acids. The CDR3 sequence: CASSTDRSQATEAFF. The CDR3 DNA reads TGTGCCAGCAGCACAGACAGGTCTCAGGCCACTGAAGCTTTCTTT.

The CDR3 region has the DNA TGTGCCAGCAGTTTATTGGGACAGGGTCCTGACGGAAACACCATATATTTT. As protein: CASSLLGQGPDGNTIYF. This rearrangement joins TRBV28 to TRBJ1-3; 9 bases map to TRBD1. Germline CDR1 MDHEN, CDR2 SYDVKM. The CDR3 has 17 residues. The trim removed 1 base at V and 4 bases at J, leaving 8 bases unmatched.

The chain is built from TRBV5-1 and TRBJ2-7; perhaps TRBD1 as D (6 bases). This CDR3 is 13 amino acids long. The V and J ends lost 4 bases and 1 base respectively, with 9 bases between them. The germline gives CDR1 SGHRS, CDR2 YFSETQ. CDR3 sequence: CASSADSSYEQYF. Here the CDR3 DNA reads TGCGCCAGCAGCGCGGACAGTTCCTACGAGCAGTACTTC. The entire variable domain, with the rest obtained from reference TRBV5-1 and TRBJ2-7, is as follows: KAGVTQTPRYLIKTRGQQVTLSCSPISGHRSVSWYQQTPGQGLQFLFEYFSETQRNKGNFPGRFSGRQFSNSRSEMNVSTLELGDSALYLCASSADSSYEQYFGPGTRLTVT.

V gene TRBV5-6 combines with J gene TRBJ1-2; 7 nucleotides match TRBD1. V lost 3 bases and J lost 6; bases outside the gene matches: 5. The CDR3 runs to 13 residues. Germline CDR1 reads SGHDT; CDR2 reads YYEEEE. The CDR3 nucleotides are TGTGCCAGCAGCTCGACAGGGCGCAATGGCTACACCTTC. It encodes CASSSTGRNGYTF.

The chain employs TRBV11-2 and TRBJ2-1; 11 bases are shared with TRBD2. After removal of 5 bases from V and 2 bases from J, the junction contained 8 bases not matched to a gene. This CDR3 comprises 17 residues. Germline assignment: CDR1 SGHAT and CDR2 FQNNGV. CDR3 sequence: CASSPRGSGRAYNEQFF. CDR3 DNA sequence: TGTGCCAGCAGCCCTCGGGGTAGCGGGAGGGCCTACAATGAGCAGTTCTTC.

The chain recombines TRBV4-2 with TRBJ2-6; D is possibly TRBD1 (6 bases). Per the germline V gene, CDR1 is LGHNA and CDR2 is YNFKEQ. This CDR3 contains 21 residues. The V gene lost 2 bases and the J gene lost 0 bases, with 23 bases spanning the gap. This CDR3 is CASSQLTQLPQGNSGANVLTF. In DNA form, the CDR3 reads TGTGCCAGCAGCCAATTGACTCAACTACCACAGGGCAACTCTGGGGCCAACGTCCTGACTTTC.

The J gene is TRBJ2-5, the V gene TRBV6-6; 8 bases agree with TRBD2. Germline assignment: CDR1 MNHNY and CDR2 SVGAGI (reference sequence). The V and J ends lost 0 bases and 4 bases, in that order; junction bases with no gene match: 4. CDR3 length: 15 residues. The CDR3 DNA sequence: TGTGCCAGCAGTTACTCAGTCCTAGCGGGAGAGACCCAGTACTTC. Translated: CASSYSVLAGETQYF.

This chain connects TRBV28 to TRBJ1-4; 10 nucleotides match TRBD1. V gave up 6 bases and J gave up 2 bases; unmatched junction bases: 3. Per germline, CDR1 MDHEN and CDR2 SYDVKM. The CDR3 runs 15 residues. The CDR3 loop reads CASRGTGDTNEKLFF. In DNA form, the CDR3 reads TGTGCCAGCAGGGGGACAGGGGACACTAATGAAAAACTGTTTTTT. Based on the CDR3 plus reference TRBV28 and TRBJ1-4, the full variable domain is DVKVTQSSRYLVKRTGEKVFLECVQDMDHENMFWYRQDPGLGLRLIYFSYDVKMKEKGDIPEGYSVSREKKERFSLILESASTNQTSMYLCASRGTGDTNEKLFFGSGTQLSVL.

About this clone: At one of its ends the junction is not consistent with the germline gene, which may arise from a read error. The rearrangement uses TRBV24-1 and TRBJ2-5; maybe TRBD1 (8 bases). This CDR3 is 19 amino acids long. Looked up from germline, CDR1 is KGHDR and CDR2 is SFDVKD. CDR3 nucleotides: TGTGCCACCAGTGACCTGGGGCCAACAGGGGGGGGATTCCAAGGGACCCAGTACTTC. Translation: CATSDLGPTGGGFQGTQYF.

V and J are TRBV7-9 and TRBJ1-2; D call uncertain. The CDR3 loop spans 16 amino acids. Per the germline V gene, CDR1 is SEHNR and CDR2 is FQNEAQ (reference sequence). V gave up 2 bases and J gave up 2 bases, with 15 bases separating them. The CDR3 here is CASSLNFGGMNYGYTF. In nucleotides, the CDR3 is TGTGCCAGCAGCTTAAATTTTGGCGGGATGAACTATGGCTACACCTTC. Supplemented by reference TRBV7-9 and TRBJ1-2, the full variable domain reads DTGVSQNPRHKITKRGQNVTFRCDPISEHNRLYWYRQTLGQGPEFLTYFQNEAQLEKSRLLSDRFSAERPKGSFSTLEIQRTEQGDSAMYLCASSLNFGGMNYGYTFGSGTRLTVV.

This clone appeared a few times. The CDR3 loop reads CASNSDRPEAFF. The CDR3 nucleotides read TGCGCCAGCAACTCTGATCGCCCTGAAGCTTTCTTT. V and J are TRBV5-1 and TRBJ1-1; D is unresolved. V shed 6 bases and J shed 6 bases, with 12 bases lying between them. The CDR3 consists of 12 residues. Germline assignment: CDR1 SGHRS and CDR2 YFSETQ.

A single count supports this clone. The V gene is TRBV7-6, the J gene TRBJ1-4, with 10 bases identical to TRBD1. V dropped 5 bases and J dropped 13; count of bases not matched to a gene: 13. Germline CDR1 SGHVS, CDR2 FNYEAQ. CDR3 length: 15 residues. The CDR3 DNA sequence: TGTGCCAGCAGCGACCGGGACAGGGGAGCTCGAGGACTGTTTTTT. Amino acids: CASSDRDRGARGLFF.

The rearrangement links TRBV7-4 to TRBJ1-5, with D possibly TRBD1 on 6 matching bases. With 4 bases removed from V and 2 bases from J, the gap between germline ends came to 15 bases. The germline V gene has CDR1 SGHVT and CDR2 SQSDAQ. This CDR3 comprises 16 residues. CDR3 amino acids: CASSSKQGSGNQPQHF. In DNA form, the CDR3 reads TGTGCCAGCAGCTCGAAACAGGGTAGTGGCAATCAGCCCCAGCATTTT.

The chain joins TRBV9 to TRBJ2-7, with TRBD2 matching over 7 bases. The V segment lost 0 bases and the J segment 0 bases; nucleotides outside the gene matches: 6. CDR1 is SGDLS, CDR2 YYNGEE, per germline. The length of the CDR3 is 16 residues. The CDR3: CASSVGSGTGSYEQYF. The CDR3 DNA is TGTGCCAGCAGCGTAGGGAGCGGGACCGGCTCCTACGAGCAGTACTTC.

This clone was seen more than once but under ten times. The rearrangement joins TRBV6-1 to TRBJ2-1, with D maybe TRBD2 (6 bases). Germline V gene data show CDR1 as MNHNS and CDR2 as SASEGT. The CDR3 consists of 16 residues. Trimming removed 3 bases at V and 3 bases at J, with 15 bases between. CDR3 amino acids: CASSDPGGAYYNEQFF. CDR3 DNA: TGTGCCAGCAGTGATCCCGGAGGGGCCTACTACAATGAGCAGTTCTTC.

The chain is built from TRBV7-9 and TRBJ1-5; 8 nucleotides agree with TRBD1. Germline V CDR1 and CDR2: SEHNR, FQNEAQ (reference sequence). V lost 5 bases, J lost 4 bases, and 4 bases stayed unmatched. This CDR3 is built from 14 residues. This CDR3 is CASSHRGENQPQHF. CDR3 DNA: TGTGCCAGCAGCCACAGGGGGGAAAATCAGCCCCAGCATTTT.

The V and J genes are TRBV27 and TRBJ1-5, with 11 bases fitting TRBD1. The J segment lost 9 bases and the V segment lost 4 bases, leaving 2 bases of the junction unmatched. This CDR3 has 13 residues. The germline gives CDR1 MNHEY, CDR2 SMNVEV (reference sequence). CDR3: CASSSDRGRPQHF. The DNA for the CDR3 is TGTGCCAGCAGTTCGGACAGGGGGCGGCCCCAGCATTTT.

This chain connects TRBV9 to TRBJ2-5; 8 nucleotides match TRBD1. The CDR3 is 16 amino acids. V lost 0 bases to trimming and J lost 5 bases; unmatched junction nucleotides: 9. Germline CDR1 and CDR2: SGDLS and YYNGEE. The CDR3 DNA sequence: TGTGCCAGCAGCGTAGAGGCCAGGGGGCTATCTGAGACCCAGTACTTC. This gives the protein CASSVEARGLSETQYF.

This clone was counted a single time. The gene calls are TRBV3-1 (or the pseudogene TRBV3-2) and TRBJ2-5; 10 positions agree with TRBD2. CDR1 is LGHDT and CDR2 is YNNKEL in the germline V gene (reference sequence). The CDR3 covers 17 residues. Trimming took 4 bases from V and 2 from J; bases not matched to a gene: 10. The CDR3, as DNA: TGTGCCAGCAGCCGCCTTGAGGGTAGCGGGGGGCAAGAGACCCAGTACTTC. It codes for CASSRLEGSGGQETQYF.

The rearrangement uses TRBV5-6 and TRBJ1-3, with a possible D match to TRBD1 (6 bases). The V gene's germline CDR1 is SGHDT and CDR2 YYEEEE. The CDR3 consists of 16 residues. V lost 0 bases and J 3 bases, leaving 13 bases between the germline ends. CDR3 DNA: TGTGCCAGCAGCTTGGATTATTCAGGGGTTGGAAACACCATATATTTT. Protein sequence: CASSLDYSGVGNTIYF.

The V and J genes are TRBV2 and TRBJ2-7; 11 positions match TRBD1. In germline, CDR1 is SNHLY, CDR2 FYNNEI. V lost 1 base and J lost 3; bases outside the gene matches: 5. This CDR3 comprises 16 residues. The CDR3 DNA follows: TGTGCCAGCAGTGAAGTTCGCGGGACAGGGGGCTACGAGCAGTACTTC. This gives the protein CASSEVRGTGGYEQYF.

The genes are TRBV19 and TRBJ1-1; TRBD1 matches at 9 bases. Germline lookup yields CDR1 LNHDA and CDR2 SQIVND (reference sequence). V shed 6 bases, J shed 2 bases, and the junction held 13 bases outside the gene matches. The CDR3 is 17 residues long. The CDR3 here is CASSPGTGSPKNTEAFF. The CDR3 DNA sequence: TGTGCCAGTAGCCCCGGGACAGGGTCCCCCAAAAACACTGAAGCTTTCTTT.

The rearrangement joins TRBV19 to TRBJ1-1, with D maybe TRBD1 (5 bases). CDR1 and CDR2 (germline): LNHDA, SQIVND (reference sequence). With 7 bases removed from V and 4 bases from J, the gap between germline ends came to 10 bases. The CDR3 has 12 residues. Here the CDR3 DNA reads TGTGCCAGTAAGACAGCGGGCACTGAAGCTTTCTTT. Protein: CASKTAGTEAFF.

The J gene is TRBJ2-2, the V gene TRBV27, with 10 bases matching TRBD2. Looked up from germline, CDR1 is MNHEY and CDR2 is SMNVEV (reference sequence). The CDR3 is 18 amino acids. The V and J ends lost 6 bases and 1 base, in that order; junction bases with no gene match: 11. The CDR3 sequence is CASSLASGGLGNTGELFF. DNA of the CDR3: TGTGCCAGCAGCTTGGCTAGCGGGGGTCTAGGGAACACCGGGGAGCTGTTTTTT.

The chain has TRBV19 and TRBJ2-5; perhaps TRBD1 as D (8 bases). The CDR3 spans 15 residues. Germline V gene sequence: CDR1 LNHDA, CDR2 SQIVND (reference sequence). V gave up 1 base and J gave up 4 bases, with 13 bases separating them. The CDR3 spells CASSIGQGRGETQYF. For the CDR3, the DNA is TGTGCCAGTAGTATAGGACAGGGGAGGGGAGAGACCCAGTACTTC.

This chain joins TRBV19 and TRBJ2-7; the match to TRBD2 covers 8 bases. Germline CDR1 reads LNHDA; CDR2 reads SQIVND (reference sequence). The CDR3 runs 13 residues. Here the CDR3 reads CATGAGRAGEQYF. DNA for the CDR3: TGTGCTACGGGAGCCGGGAGGGCCGGCGAGCAGTACTTC.

This chain links TRBV9 with TRBJ1-1; D perhaps matches TRBD1 (5 bases). CDR3 size: 14 residues. V lost 5 bases, J lost 1 base, and 12 bases lay in between. In germline, CDR1 is SGDLS, CDR2 YYNGEE. The CDR3 DNA reads TGTGCCAGCAGGAGGGGAGGTGCGAACACTGAAGCTTTCTTT. Its translation: CASRRGGANTEAFF.

A note on this clone: Other DNA sequences within the sample encode an identical CDR3. This chain connects TRBV7-2 to TRBJ2-7, with 7 bases lining up with TRBD2. Trimming took 1 base from V and 2 from J; bases not matched to a gene: 2. The CDR3 runs 14 residues. The germline CDR1 and CDR2 sequences are SGHTA and FQGNSA. CDR3 coding DNA: TGTGCCAGCAGCTTAGGGGGGGGTACCTACGAGCAGTACTTC. It translates to CASSLGGGTYEQYF.

In its sample, this clone was seen once. The chain links TRBV7-8 to TRBJ1-2, with 7 bases that match TRBD1. CDR3 length: 17 amino acids. J lost 1 base, V lost 1 base, and 9 bases had no gene match. Germline V gene data show CDR1 as SGHVS and CDR2 as FQNEAQ. The CDR3 sequence is CASSLDPRGTYNYGYTF. DNA of the CDR3: TGTGCCAGCAGCTTAGACCCCAGGGGGACCTATAACTATGGCTACACCTTC.

This chain joins TRBV28 and TRBJ2-7; 7 bases are shared with TRBD2. This CDR3 is built from 13 residues. The V gene's germline CDR1 is MDHEN and CDR2 SYDVKM. The junction had 5 bases not matched to a gene; V was cut back by 4 bases and J by 5 bases. CDR3 amino acids: CASSSLGRNEQYF. Here the CDR3 DNA reads TGTGCCAGCAGTTCCCTCGGGAGGAACGAGCAGTACTTC.

The chain joins TRBV14 to TRBJ2-1, with 7 bases fitting TRBD1. J gave up 8 bases and V 3 bases, and 13 bases lay outside the gene matches. CDR1 and CDR2 from the germline V gene are SGHDN and FVKESK. This CDR3 has 16 residues. This chain's CDR3 is CASSQSPGGDLDEQFF. CDR3 DNA sequence: TGTGCCAGCAGCCAGAGTCCAGGGGGTGACCTGGATGAGCAGTTCTTC.